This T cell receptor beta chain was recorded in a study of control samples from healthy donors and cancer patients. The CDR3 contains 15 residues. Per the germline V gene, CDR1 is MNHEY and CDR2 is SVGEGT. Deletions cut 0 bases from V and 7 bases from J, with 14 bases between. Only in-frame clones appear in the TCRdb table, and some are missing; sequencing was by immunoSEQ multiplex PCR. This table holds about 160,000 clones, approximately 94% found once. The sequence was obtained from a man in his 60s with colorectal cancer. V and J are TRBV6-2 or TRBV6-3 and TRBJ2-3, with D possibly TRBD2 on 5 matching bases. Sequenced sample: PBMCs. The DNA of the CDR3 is TGTGCCAGCAGTTACTCATTGCCCGGGGAAAATACGCAGTATTTT. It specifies CASSYSLPGENTQYF.